The 16 T cell receptor beta chains in this list originate from one sample, sequenced in a study of blood T cell repertoires in COVID-19 (dated by TCRdb to 2018 to 2021). Receptor libraries were prepared by the immunoSEQ multiplex PCR assay. This is the immuneACCESS table as TCRdb keeps it, with only in-frame sequences that have V and J called. A part of the clones is gone; compared with another copy, unresolved V genes explain less than half, and the rest is unexplained. In all, the sample holds about 250,000 clones, and around nine tenths of those were seen once. Together, the top ten hold approximately 1.5% of the sample. Sequencing input: peripheral blood. The source is a woman aged 55-75 years who had recovered from COVID-19.

V is TRBV19 and J is TRBJ1-5; possible D gene TRBD1, 5 bases. Germline CDR1 and CDR2: LNHDA and SQIVND (reference sequence). The V end lost 2 bases, the J end lost 6 bases, and 11 bases lay between the germline ends. The CDR3 sequence is 14 residues long. The CDR3: CASSIQGRGQPQHF. The DNA of the CDR3 is TGTGCCAGTAGTATACAGGGAAGAGGTCAGCCCCAGCATTTT. Together with reference TRBV19 and TRBJ1-5, the CDR3 gives the full variable domain: DGGITQSPKYLFRKEGQNVTLSCEQNLNHDAMYWYRQDPGQGLRLIYYSQIVNDFQKGDIAEGYSVSREKKESFPLTVTSAQKNPTAFYLCASSIQGRGQPQHFGDGTRLSIL.

Here the CDR3 reads CASSFSSDQPQHF. The CDR3 DNA reads TGCGCCAGCAGCTTTTCGTCGGATCAGCCCCAGCATTTT. The chain combines TRBV5-1 with TRBJ1-5; D is unresolved. With 2 bases removed from V and 5 bases from J, the gap between germline ends came to 8 bases. Germline assignment: CDR1 SGHRS and CDR2 YFSETQ. The length of the CDR3 is 13 residues.

The CDR3 loop is CASSQDPLGTGLNTDTQYF. CDR3 DNA sequence: TGCGCCAGCAGCCAAGATCCCCTGGGGACAGGGTTGAACACAGATACGCAGTATTTT. The chain couples TRBV4-1 to TRBJ2-3, with 9 bases that match TRBD1. CDR1 and CDR2 (germline): MGHRA, YSYEKL. The CDR3 loop spans 19 amino acids. The V segment lost 0 bases and the J segment 2 bases; nucleotides outside the gene matches: 12.

The chain joins TRBV3-1 (or the pseudogene TRBV3-2) to TRBJ2-3, with TRBD2 identical over 12 bases. Unmatched junction bases numbered 7, after V lost 4 bases and J lost 5 bases. This CDR3 contains 16 residues. CDR1 is LGHDT, CDR2 YNNKEL, per germline (reference sequence). This CDR3 reads CASSLLAGGAQDTQYF. In DNA, the CDR3 is TGTGCCAGCAGCCTCCTAGCGGGGGGGGCACAAGATACGCAGTATTTT.

The V call is TRBV7-2, the J call TRBJ2-3; D uncertain. In germline, CDR1 is SGHTA, CDR2 FQGNSA. CDR3 length equals 12 residues. V lost 4 bases and J lost 6, with 8 bases in between. The CDR3, as DNA: TGTGCCAGCAGCTGGGCCATGGATACGCAGTATTTT. Protein: CASSWAMDTQYF. Together with reference TRBV7-2 and TRBJ2-3, the CDR3 gives the full variable domain: GAGVSQSPSNKVTEKGKDVELRCDPISGHTALYWYRQSLGQGLEFLIYFQGNSAPDKSGLPSDRFSAERTGGSVSTLTIQRTQQEDSAVYLCASSWAMDTQYFGPGTRLTVL.

J is TRBJ1-6 and V is TRBV19; tentative D call: TRBD1 (6 bases). CDR1 is LNHDA, CDR2 SQIVND, per germline (reference sequence). The CDR3 is 15 residues long. V was cut by 5 bases and J by 14 bases, with 22 bases left in between. CDR3 coding DNA: TGTGCCAGTAGTCCTCAGGGGAACGGATATTACTCCCTCCACTTT. Amino acids: CASSPQGNGYYSLHF. The complete variable domain, with remaining parts taken from reference TRBV19 and TRBJ1-6, reads DGGITQSPKYLFRKEGQNVTLSCEQNLNHDAMYWYRQDPGQGLRLIYYSQIVNDFQKGDIAEGYSVSREKKESFPLTVTSAQKNPTAFYLCASSPQGNGYYSLHFGNGTRLTVT.

The chain employs TRBV6-5 and TRBJ1-1, with TRBD1 identical over 7 bases. CDR1 MNHEY and CDR2 SVGAGI come from the germline V gene. The CDR3 has 15 residues. With 9 bases clipped from V and 3 bases from J, the junction kept 13 bases outside the gene matches. DNA for the CDR3: TGTGCCAGTTTAATCGGGACAGTAGTTTACACTGAAGCTTTCTTT. Protein product: CASLIGTVVYTEAFF.

This clone occurred once. The chain is built from TRBV5-1 and TRBJ2-5, with no clear D. Germline values: CDR1 SGHRS, CDR2 YFSETQ. The ends were cut back, 0 bases at V and 3 bases at J, with 9 bases in the middle. The CDR3 is 14 amino acids. Written as DNA, the CDR3 is TGCGCCAGCAGCTTGGACGCTCCAGAAGAGACCCAGTACTTC. This gives the protein CASSLDAPEETQYF.

This chain connects TRBV4-2 to TRBJ2-3; 8 positions match TRBD2. The V and J ends lost 1 base and 5 bases, in that order; junction bases with no gene match: 11. This CDR3 region has 17 residues. Germline V lookup: CDR1 LGHNA, CDR2 YNFKEQ. The CDR3 nucleotides are TGTGCCAGCAGCCAAGGTGTAACTAGCGGATCTGTAGATACGCAGTATTTT. It is translated as CASSQGVTSGSVDTQYF.

The gene calls are TRBV19 and TRBJ2-3; 13 nucleotides align to TRBD2. The CDR3 covers 14 residues. The germline V gene has CDR1 LNHDA and CDR2 SQIVND (reference sequence). After removal of 3 bases from V and 12 bases from J, the junction contained 6 bases not matched to a gene. CDR3 region: CASSIGTSGKIQYF. CDR3 DNA: TGTGCCAGTAGTATCGGGACTAGCGGGAAAATCCAGTATTTT.

The genes are TRBV7-3 and TRBJ2-1; TRBD1 aligns across 9 bases. Germline values: CDR1 SGHTA, CDR2 FQGTGA. The J segment lost 12 bases and the V segment lost 5 bases, leaving 5 bases of the junction unmatched. This CDR3 is 12 amino acids long. The CDR3 here is CASSRDRDAQFF. CDR3 bases: TGTGCCAGCAGCCGGGACAGGGACGCGCAGTTCTTC.

This sequence joins TRBV10-3 and TRBJ1-3, with TRBD1 matching over 9 bases. Trimming at V came to 8 bases and at J to 4 bases, leaving 15 bases not matched to a gene. There are 17 residues in the CDR3. CDR1 ENHRY and CDR2 SYGVKD come from the germline V gene. CDR3 sequence (DNA): TGTGCCATCTCCCCGGGACAGGGCGGTAGGGGAGGAAACACCATATATTTT. Its protein product is CAISPGQGGRGGNTIYF.

The V gene is TRBV11-3, the J gene TRBJ2-7; TRBD1 matches at 12 bases. Per germline, CDR1 SGHNT and CDR2 YENEEA. The CDR3 extends over 17 amino acids. V lost 5 bases, J lost 6 bases, and 14 bases stayed unmatched. This chain's CDR3 is CASSRGPGQGAGSEQYF. DNA of the CDR3: TGTGCCAGCAGCCGAGGACCGGGACAGGGGGCTGGGTCCGAGCAGTACTTC.

The chain links TRBV6-5 to TRBJ2-6; D is undetermined. The CDR3 has 15 amino acids. CDR1 and CDR2 from the germline V gene are MNHEY and SVGAGI. V was clipped by 5 bases and J by 0 bases, with 8 bases between them. The CDR3: CASSTYSSGANVLTF. As DNA, the CDR3 is TGTGCCAGCAGTACATACAGCTCTGGGGCCAACGTCCTGACTTTC.

The chain uses TRBV5-4 and TRBJ1-1; 7 nucleotides agree with TRBD1. The CDR3 is made up of 14 amino acids. Germline values: CDR1 SGHNT, CDR2 YYREEE (reference sequence). V shed 4 bases, J shed 0 bases, and the junction held 3 bases outside the gene matches. The CDR3: CASSTDRLNTEAFF. As DNA, the CDR3 is TGTGCCAGCAGCACGGACAGGCTGAACACTGAAGCTTTCTTT.

The J gene is TRBJ1-1, the V gene TRBV4-1; D unclear. The CDR3 runs to 15 residues. Germline loops: CDR1 MGHRA, CDR2 YSYEKL. V dropped 3 bases and J dropped 6 bases, with 17 bases sitting between them. The CDR3 here is CASSHDPRGTAEAFF. The CDR3 DNA reads as TGCGCCAGCAGCCACGACCCCCGGGGAACCGCTGAAGCTTTCTTT.